These 15 T cell receptor beta chains were sequenced from one sample in a study of CD8 T cells in ankylosing spondylitis. TCRdb fed the 5' RACE reads into MiXCR, producing one record per CDR3 protein. The sample contains about 240,000 distinct CDR3 sequences, under 12% of which appear only once. The sample consisted of blood, either unsorted or a sorted T cell fraction (not recorded which). These receptors originate from a male donor with ankylosing spondylitis or in good health (not recorded which).

The table lists this clonotype with many counts. V is TRBV30 and J is TRBJ2-7; perhaps TRBD1 as D (6 bases). The ends were cut back, 5 bases at V and 0 bases at J, with 8 bases in the middle. Germline loops: CDR1 GTSNPN, CDR2 SVGIG (reference sequence). This CDR3 comprises 12 residues. CDR3 sequence reads: CAWGGFSYEQYF. CDR3 sequence (DNA): TGTGCCTGGGGGGGCTTCTCCTACGAGCAGTACTTC.

This clonotype came up many times. V and J are TRBV5-1 and TRBJ2-7, with TRBD1 identical over 7 bases. CDR1 and CDR2 from the germline V gene are SGHRS and YFSETQ. The V segment lost 4 bases and the J segment 3 bases; nucleotides outside the gene matches: 10. The CDR3 has 15 residues. CDR3 DNA: TGCGCCAGCAGCCTTCAGGGGGACGCCAACTACGAGCAGTACTTC. Amino acid sequence: CASSLQGDANYEQYF.

This clonotype came up many times. The chain has TRBV5-1 and TRBJ2-3, with no clear D. Germline values: CDR1 SGHRS, CDR2 YFSETQ. The CDR3 has 13 residues. The V and J ends lost 4 bases and 2 bases respectively, with 8 bases between them. CDR3 sequence: CASSLPSTDTQYF. In nucleotides, the CDR3 is TGCGCCAGCAGCCTGCCTTCCACAGATACGCAGTATTTT.

This clonotype was seen many times. This chain uses TRBV11-3 with TRBJ1-3; D gene ambiguous. Per the germline V gene, CDR1 is SGHNT and CDR2 is YENEEA. The CDR3 length is 15 residues. The germline V and J ends were trimmed by 5 bases and 0 bases, with 11 bases remaining between them. The CDR3 region has the DNA TGTGCCAGCAGCCGGACCCTCAACTCTGGAAACACCATATATTTT. This translates into CASSRTLNSGNTIYF.

This clonotype was seen a handful of times. V and J are TRBV6-2 or TRBV6-3 and TRBJ2-5, with a tentative D call TRBD2 (5 bases). V was trimmed by 5 bases and J by 3 bases, leaving 19 bases between them. Germline CDR1 reads MNHEY; CDR2 reads SVGEGT. The CDR3 runs to 16 residues. CDR3: CASSPGDSSIKETQYF. The CDR3 DNA reads TGTGCCAGCAGTCCCGGGGATAGCAGTATCAAAGAGACCCAGTACTTC.

This clonotype was seen at least ten times. The J gene is TRBJ2-1, the V gene TRBV6-1, with D perhaps TRBD1 (5 bases). V was cut by 6 bases and J by 2 bases, with 14 bases left in between. This CDR3 is 15 amino acids long. Germline CDR1 and CDR2: MNHNS and SASEGT. This CDR3 reads CASRAEGRAYNEQFF. The CDR3 nucleotides are TGTGCCAGCAGAGCCGAAGGCAGGGCCTACAATGAGCAGTTCTTC.

This clonotype has ten or more counts. V and J are TRBV10-3 and TRBJ2-1, with TRBD2 matching over 14 bases. V gave up 7 bases and J gave up 5 bases; unmatched junction bases: 7. Germline V gene lookup returns CDR1 ENHRY and CDR2 SYGVKD. CDR3 length: 16 residues. The CDR3 coding sequence is TGTGCCATCAACCGACTAGCGGGGGGGCTGCACAATGAGCAGTTCTTC. Translation gives CAINRLAGGLHNEQFF.

This clonotype was recorded at least ten times. The chain uses TRBV3-1 and TRBJ1-6; D perhaps matches TRBD1 (6 bases). V was cut by 4 bases and J by 7 bases, with 11 bases left in between. Germline-derived CDR1 and CDR2 are LGHDT and YNNKEL (reference sequence). This CDR3 contains 14 residues. This chain's CDR3 is CASSPTGFNSPLHF. The CDR3 nucleotides are TGTGCCAGCAGCCCAACAGGGTTCAATTCACCCCTCCACTTT.

This CDR3 is CASQRGGTDTQYF. As DNA, the CDR3 is TGCGCCAGCCAGCGGGGAGGCACAGATACGCAGTATTTT. The rearrangement joins TRBV5-1 to TRBJ2-3, with 7 positions matching TRBD2. V trimming: 7 bases; J trimming: 1 base; junction bases outside the gene matches: 3. CDR3 length equals 13 residues. The germline V gene has CDR1 SGHRS and CDR2 YFSETQ.

This clonotype was seen ten or more times. The V gene is TRBV5-1, the J gene TRBJ2-5; 10 positions match TRBD2. Germline CDR1 reads SGHRS; CDR2 reads YFSETQ. The CDR3 contains 15 residues. The trim removed 4 bases at V and 4 bases at J, leaving 7 bases unmatched. The CDR3 loop reads CASSRQREGSETQYF. For the CDR3, the DNA is TGCGCCAGCAGCAGACAGCGGGAGGGGTCAGAGACCCAGTACTTC.

In this sample, this clonotype turned up many times. The chain has TRBV3-1 and TRBJ1-1; 7 bases are a match to TRBD1. This CDR3 spans 18 amino acids. Trimming took 3 bases from V and 0 from J; bases not matched to a gene: 13. Germline V gene data show CDR1 as LGHDT and CDR2 as YNNKEL (reference sequence). CDR3 in DNA: TGTGCCAGCAGCCAGGGGGGATCCGGGACAGCTATGAACACTGAAGCTTTCTTT. Translating it yields CASSQGGSGTAMNTEAFF. The full variable domain, in which reference TRBV3-1 and TRBJ1-1 provide the parts outside the CDR3, is DTAVSQTPKYLVTQMGNDKSIKCEQNLGHDTMYWYKQDSKKFLKIMFSYNNKELIINETVPNRFSPKSPDKAHLNLHINSLELGDSAVYFCASSQGGSGTAMNTEAFFGQGTRLTVV.

This clonotype was observed many times. V is TRBV5-6 and J is TRBJ2-1; the D is unclear. There are 15 residues in the CDR3. The V end was cut by 1 base, the J end by 0 bases, with 8 bases between. The germline V gene encodes CDR1 SGHDT and CDR2 YYEEEE. The CDR3 here is CASSLSSYSYNEQFF. The DNA for the CDR3 is TGTGCCAGCAGCTTGAGTTCCTACTCCTACAATGAGCAGTTCTTC.

The chain is built from TRBV20-1 and TRBJ1-1; D is unclear. The CDR3 is 12 amino acids. Germline CDR1 is DFQATT and CDR2 is SNEGSKA (reference sequence). V was pared by 5 bases and J by 0 bases, with 7 bases between. CDR3 sequence: CSAATVNTEAFF. DNA of the CDR3: TGCAGTGCTGCTACAGTGAACACTGAAGCTTTCTTT.

This clonotype was detected ten times or more. The chain is built from TRBV5-1 and TRBJ2-5; D is unresolved. The V end was cut by 5 bases, the J end by 0 bases, with 8 bases between. Germline V gene lookup returns CDR1 SGHRS and CDR2 YFSETQ. CDR3 size: 13 residues. CDR3 DNA sequence: TGCGCCAGCAGAGTAGGGCACCAAGAGACCCAGTACTTC. It yields the protein CASRVGHQETQYF.

This clonotype was detected ten times or more. The V and J genes are TRBV3-1 and TRBJ2-5; perhaps TRBD2 as D (5 bases). This CDR3 region has 14 residues. The V gene's germline CDR1 is LGHDT and CDR2 YNNKEL (reference sequence). Trimming removed 0 bases from V and 1 base from J, with 6 bases in between. CDR3 nucleotides: TGTGCCAGCAGCCAAGAAGGACTCCAAGAGACCCAGTACTTC. Translation gives CASSQEGLQETQYF.